Each of the 31 T cell receptor beta chains below was sequenced from the same sample in a study of T cells after yellow fever vaccination. TCRdb redid the calling of the 5' RACE reads with MiXCR, one entry per CDR3 protein. Of a few hundred thousand distinct CDR3 sequences listed, approximately 4% are singletons. Sequences were derived from PBMCs, sampled 5 days after the yellow fever booster vaccination. Receptor source: a man between 18 and 29 years old who received the YFV17D yellow fever vaccine.

This clonotype was recorded at least ten times. The V call is TRBV3-1, the J call TRBJ1-2; weak D call: TRBD1 (6 bases). With 5 bases removed from V and 7 bases from J, the gap between germline ends came to 14 bases. The germline CDR1 and CDR2 sequences are LGHDT and YNNKEL (reference sequence). The CDR3 runs to 13 residues. The CDR3 nucleotides read TGTGCCAGCAGCTTTTGGGGGGGCCTTGGCTACACCTTC. Translating gives CASSFWGGLGYTF. The entire variable domain, with the rest obtained from reference TRBV3-1 and TRBJ1-2, is as follows: DTAVSQTPKYLVTQMGNDKSIKCEQNLGHDTMYWYKQDSKKFLKIMFSYNNKELIINETVPNRFSPKSPDKAHLNLHINSLELGDSAVYFCASSFWGGLGYTFGSGTRLTVV.

This chain links TRBV4-2 with TRBJ2-1; weak D call: TRBD1 (5 bases). The CDR3 is made up of 15 amino acids. Trimming left V 1 base short and J 0 bases short, with 7 bases between. The germline gives CDR1 LGHNA, CDR2 YNFKEQ. The CDR3 spells CASSQARGSYNEQFF. CDR3 nucleotide sequence: TGTGCCAGCAGCCAAGCAAGGGGCTCCTACAATGAGCAGTTCTTC.

A few counts support this clonotype. V and J are TRBV6-4 and TRBJ2-6; TRBD1 matches 8 bases. Germline CDR1 and CDR2: MRHNA and SNTAGT. The CDR3 consists of 16 residues. After removal of 6 bases from V and 0 bases from J, the junction contained 4 bases not matched to a gene. This CDR3 is CASSVDRASGANVLTF. Here the CDR3 DNA reads TGTGCCAGCAGCGTGGACAGGGCCTCTGGGGCCAACGTCCTGACTTTC.

This clonotype has ten or more counts. The V and J genes are TRBV3-1 and TRBJ2-3, with TRBD2 matching 8 bases. The CDR3 runs to 15 residues. Germline loops: CDR1 LGHDT, CDR2 YNNKEL (reference sequence). Germline trimming cut 3 bases from V and 1 base from J; bases unmatched to any gene: 3. CDR3 coding DNA: TGTGCCAGCAGCCATGCAGCGGGGGGCACAGATACGCAGTATTTT. Translation: CASSHAAGGTDTQYF.

This clonotype was seen repeatedly, ten times or more. The chain links TRBV5-1 to TRBJ1-1; possible D gene TRBD1, 5 bases. Germline CDR1 and CDR2: SGHRS and YFSETQ. This CDR3 spans 17 amino acids. The V end lost 1 base, the J end lost 1 base, and 17 bases lay between the germline ends. The CDR3 nucleotides read TGCGCCAGCAGCTTGTCAGGCAGGGCTGGCGGGAACACTGAAGCTTTCTTT. This encodes CASSLSGRAGGNTEAFF. Drawing the rest from reference TRBV5-1 and TRBJ1-1, the complete variable domain is KAGVTQTPRYLIKTRGQQVTLSCSPISGHRSVSWYQQTPGQGLQFLFEYFSETQRNKGNFPGRFSGRQFSNSRSEMNVSTLELGDSALYLCASSLSGRAGGNTEAFFGQGTRLTVV.

V and J are TRBV7-9 and TRBJ1-2, with 7 bases identical to TRBD1. Germline loops: CDR1 SEHNR, CDR2 FQNEAQ (reference sequence). Unmatched junction bases numbered 18, after V lost 5 bases and J lost 3 bases. The CDR3 has 18 amino acids. DNA for the CDR3: TGTGCCAGCAGCCCACGCGGGACAGCTGGGATGGACTACTATGGCTACACCTTC. It codes for CASSPRGTAGMDYYGYTF.

This clonotype has just a few counts. This chain uses TRBV14 with TRBJ2-3, with D possibly TRBD2 on 5 matching bases. CDR3 size: 15 residues. CDR1 is SGHDN and CDR2 is FVKESK in the germline V gene. V was pared by 3 bases and J by 0 bases, with 10 bases between. The CDR3 sequence is CASSQEAFSTDTQYF. In DNA, the CDR3 is TGTGCCAGCAGCCAGGAGGCGTTTAGCACAGATACGCAGTATTTT.

This clonotype was observed a few times. V usage is TRBV5-6 and J usage is TRBJ1-6; no clear D gene. The CDR3 totals 14 residues. Germline CDR1 SGHDT, CDR2 YYEEEE. Trimming took off 6 bases at V and 0 bases at J, with 7 bases between the two ends. CDR3 region: CASTLGSYNSPLHF. CDR3 nucleotides: TGTGCCAGCACCCTGGGCTCCTATAATTCACCCCTCCACTTT.

This clonotype came up many times. The chain couples TRBV3-1 to TRBJ1-6; D not resolved. CDR1 is LGHDT, CDR2 YNNKEL, per germline (reference sequence). The CDR3 extends over 15 amino acids. Trimming stripped 4 bases from V and 9 bases from J, with 16 bases between. The CDR3 nucleotides read TGTGCCAGCAGCCCAGCGGCTTATGCTGGTTCACCCCTCCACTTT. This codes for CASSPAAYAGSPLHF. Full variable domain (missing parts from reference TRBV3-1 and TRBJ1-6): DTAVSQTPKYLVTQMGNDKSIKCEQNLGHDTMYWYKQDSKKFLKIMFSYNNKELIINETVPNRFSPKSPDKAHLNLHINSLELGDSAVYFCASSPAAYAGSPLHFGNGTRLTVT.

This clonotype appeared a few times. In nucleotides, the CDR3 is TGCGCCAGCAGCTTGGAGGGGGGGCGCGTCGGCTCTGGGGCCAACGTCCTGACTTTC. It yields the protein CASSLEGGRVGSGANVLTF. The rearrangement links TRBV5-1 to TRBJ2-6; D possibly corresponds to TRBD2 (7 bases). Germline lookup yields CDR1 SGHRS and CDR2 YFSETQ. V lost 0 bases and J 0 bases, leaving 16 bases between the germline ends. The length of the CDR3 is 19 residues.

The sample holds a few counts of this clonotype. This chain joins TRBV12-3 or TRBV12-4 and TRBJ1-5, with D possibly matching TRBD1 (6 bases). Trimming shortened V by 7 bases and J by 2 bases, and 12 bases separated the two germline ends. This CDR3 comprises 14 residues. The CDR3 sequence is CASTLQGRNQPQHF. The DNA for the CDR3 is TGTGCCAGCACCCTACAGGGACGCAATCAGCCCCAGCATTTT.

This clonotype was recorded at least ten times. This chain links TRBV20-1 with TRBJ2-3, with 16 positions matching TRBD2. Per germline, CDR1 DFQATT and CDR2 SNEGSKA (reference sequence). V was clipped by 6 bases and J by 2 bases; unmatched bases: 11. CDR3 length equals 18 residues. CDR3 coding DNA: TGCAGTGCCTGGTGGGGACTAGCGGGGGGGCCAAACACAGATACGCAGTATTTT. Protein: CSAWWGLAGGPNTDTQYF.

This clonotype was observed a handful of times. The chain couples TRBV2 to TRBJ2-1; D assignment may be TRBD1 or TRBD2 (6 bases each). V was shortened by 4 bases and J by 0 bases, with 19 bases between the two germline ends. Germline V gene lookup returns CDR1 SNHLY and CDR2 FYNNEI. There are 18 residues in the CDR3. The CDR3: CASSGRGAGGSSYNEQFF. DNA for the CDR3: TGTGCCAGCAGTGGGAGGGGGGCAGGTGGTAGCTCCTACAATGAGCAGTTCTTC.

This clonotype came up a few times. The genes are TRBV7-6 and TRBJ2-2, with D perhaps given as TRBD1 or TRBD2 (6 bases each). Germline-derived CDR1 and CDR2 are SGHVS and FNYEAQ. V gave up 2 bases and J gave up 2 bases, with 21 bases separating them. There are 19 residues in the CDR3. DNA for the CDR3: TGTGCCAGCAGCTTAAATCTCGGGGGAGAACAGGGTAACACCGGGGAGCTGTTTTTT. Translated: CASSLNLGGEQGNTGELFF. Looking up the rest from reference TRBV7-6 and TRBJ2-2 gives the full variable domain: GAGVSQSPRYKVTKRGQDVALRCDPISGHVSLYWYRQALGQGPEFLTYFNYEAQQDKSGLPNDRFSAERPEGSISTLTIQRTEQRDSAMYRCASSLNLGGEQGNTGELFFGEGSRLTVL.

This clonotype has more than one count but fewer than ten. V is TRBV12-3 or TRBV12-4 and J is TRBJ1-2; a weak D match, TRBD1 (6 bases). CDR3 length equals 15 residues. The germline V and J ends were trimmed by 6 bases and 4 bases, with 18 bases remaining between them. This CDR3 is CASSRQRGAGYGYTF. The CDR3 nucleotides are TGTGCCAGCAGCCGCCAGAGGGGGGCGGGCTATGGCTACACCTTC.

This clonotype was picked up many times. The chain combines TRBV5-1 with TRBJ1-2; 8 bases fit TRBD1. After removal of 4 bases from V and 6 bases from J, the junction contained 8 bases not matched to a gene. The germline V gene has CDR1 SGHRS and CDR2 YFSETQ. There are 14 residues in the CDR3. CDR3 sequence (DNA): TGCGCCAGCAGCACCGGACAGGGTAGTGATGGCTACACCTTC. Its protein is CASSTGQGSDGYTF.

At least ten counts were recorded for this clonotype. The chain combines TRBV6-5 with TRBJ1-2; D not resolved. The germline gives CDR1 MNHEY, CDR2 SVGAGI. CDR3 length: 13 amino acids. Deletions cut 8 bases from V and 3 bases from J, with 13 bases between. In nucleotides, the CDR3 is TGTGCCAGCTCCAGGTTCGGGGACTATGGCTACACCTTC. Its translation: CASSRFGDYGYTF.

This clonotype was observed many times. The chain carries TRBV5-1 and TRBJ2-7, with TRBD1 identical over 11 bases. Trimming cost V 0 bases and J 4 bases; bases outside gene matches: 3. Germline assignment: CDR1 SGHRS and CDR2 YFSETQ. The CDR3 is 15 residues long. CDR3 in DNA: TGCGCCAGCAGCTTGGCCGGGACAGGGGGTTACGAGCAGTACTTC. Protein sequence: CASSLAGTGGYEQYF.

The sample holds a few counts of this clonotype. The chain joins TRBV20-1 to TRBJ1-5; TRBD1 agrees at 10 bases. This CDR3 contains 16 residues. The germline gives CDR1 DFQATT, CDR2 SNEGSKA (reference sequence). Trimming at V came to 0 bases and at J to 7 bases, leaving 9 bases not matched to a gene. Here the CDR3 DNA reads TGCAGTGCTAGAGATGCGGTCGGACAGGGGGACCAGCCCCAGCATTTT. It specifies CSARDAVGQGDQPQHF.

The sample holds many counts of this clonotype. The rearrangement links TRBV5-1 to TRBJ2-2; 8 positions match TRBD2. V lost 3 bases, J lost 1 base, and 5 bases stayed unmatched. The length of the CDR3 is 16 residues. Germline assignment: CDR1 SGHRS and CDR2 YFSETQ. The DNA for the CDR3 is TGCGCCAGCAGCTACCTGAGCGGGGGGAACACCGGGGAGCTGTTTTTT. Translated: CASSYLSGGNTGELFF. The whole variable domain, remainder taken from reference TRBV5-1 and TRBJ2-2, is KAGVTQTPRYLIKTRGQQVTLSCSPISGHRSVSWYQQTPGQGLQFLFEYFSETQRNKGNFPGRFSGRQFSNSRSEMNVSTLELGDSALYLCASSYLSGGNTGELFFGEGSRLTVL.

This clonotype came up many times. The chain carries TRBV27 and TRBJ2-5; 7 bases fit TRBD1. The CDR3 covers 15 residues. Trimming cost V 7 bases and J 5 bases; bases outside gene matches: 13. Per germline, CDR1 MNHEY and CDR2 SMNVEV (reference sequence). DNA of the CDR3: TGTGCCAGCACCCTGACAGGGAGTGTGAGGGAGACCCAGTACTTC. Its translation is CASTLTGSVRETQYF.

This clonotype was counted many times. This sequence joins TRBV7-2 and TRBJ1-1, with 10 bases matching TRBD1. The V gene end was trimmed by 6 bases and the J gene end by 3 bases; junction bases not matched to a gene: 4. CDR3 size: 14 residues. Germline V gene sequence: CDR1 SGHTA, CDR2 FQGNSA. As DNA, the CDR3 is TGTGCCAGCAGTCGAGACAGGGGGCACACTGAAGCTTTCTTT. Its protein product is CASSRDRGHTEAFF.

CDR3 sequence (DNA): TGCGCCAGCAGCCACAGCGGGGATGACACCCCTGGCTACACCTTC. Translated: CASSHSGDDTPGYTF. The rearrangement links TRBV4-1 to TRBJ1-2, with D unclear. CDR3 length: 15 amino acids. In germline, CDR1 is MGHRA, CDR2 YSYEKL. Trimming shortened V by 3 bases and J by 7 bases, and 18 bases separated the two germline ends.

This clonotype was found many times. The chain couples TRBV6-5 to TRBJ1-5; D possibly corresponds to TRBD1 (6 bases). V lost 6 bases and J 3 bases, leaving 12 bases between the germline ends. CDR3 length: 14 amino acids. Germline V gene data show CDR1 as MNHEY and CDR2 as SVGAGI. CDR3 protein: CASRDQGTNQPQHF. In DNA, the CDR3 is TGTGCCAGCAGGGACCAGGGGACCAATCAGCCCCAGCATTTT.

On this clonotype itself: With a much larger clone just one base away, this may be a read error. J is TRBJ2-1 and V is TRBV6-5; D is unclear. V was cut by 0 bases and J by 5 bases, with 17 bases left in between. This CDR3 contains 17 residues. The germline V gene has CDR1 MNHEY and CDR2 SVGAGI. CDR3 in DNA: TGTGCCAGCAGTTACTCCACGGTTAGGGCAAGGGACAATGAGCAGTTCTTC. Amino acid sequence: CASSYSTVRARDNEQFF.

The table lists this clonotype with a few counts. The chain's CDR3 is CASYGGGPTDTQYF. CDR3 nucleotides: TGCGCCAGCTACGGGGGGGGACCCACAGATACGCAGTATTTT. This sequence joins TRBV5-1 and TRBJ2-3; 8 bases align to TRBD2. The CDR3 length is 14 residues. The germline V gene has CDR1 SGHRS and CDR2 YFSETQ. The J segment lost 2 bases and the V segment lost 7 bases, leaving 6 bases of the junction unmatched.

This clonotype was found a few times. V is TRBV20-1 and J is TRBJ2-3; tentative D call: TRBD2 (6 bases). V lost 3 bases to trimming and J lost 14 bases, with 18 bases between them. The CDR3 totals 12 residues. Germline CDR1 DFQATT, CDR2 SNEGSKA (reference sequence). The CDR3 DNA reads as TGCAGTGCTAGCGGGACTCCTATATCGGGGTATTTT. Protein product: CSASGTPISGYF.

This clonotype was found a few times. V gene TRBV28 combines with J gene TRBJ2-3; no clear D gene. Trimming took 3 bases from V and 2 from J, leaving 6 bases between them. From germline, CDR1 is MDHEN and CDR2 SYDVKM. The CDR3 has 13 amino acids. The CDR3 nucleotides read TGTGCCAGCAGTTTGATCCTCACAGATACGCAGTATTTT. It specifies CASSLILTDTQYF.

The rearrangement uses TRBV6-1 and TRBJ1-1; tentatively, D is TRBD1 (5 bases). CDR3 size: 13 residues. Germline-derived CDR1 and CDR2 are MNHNS and SASEGT. The CDR3 sequence: CAMAGKGYTEAFF. The CDR3 DNA sequence: TGTGCTATGGCAGGGAAGGGGTACACTGAAGCTTTCTTT.

This clonotype was seen only a few times. The V gene is TRBV20-1, the J gene TRBJ2-5, with 8 bases identical to TRBD2. The CDR3 length is 15 residues. Germline V lookup: CDR1 DFQATT, CDR2 SNEGSKA (reference sequence). J was trimmed by 4 bases and V by 0 bases; bases with no gene match: 7. CDR3 coding DNA: TGCAGTGCTAGAGATCCCAGCGGGGGTGGAGAGACCCAGTACTTC. It encodes CSARDPSGGGETQYF.

At least ten counts were recorded for this clonotype. The chain couples TRBV7-2 to TRBJ2-5, with TRBD2 identical over 10 bases. CDR3 length: 15 amino acids. Losses at the gene ends were 2 bases for V and 2 bases for J; bases not matched to a gene: 2. Germline V lookup: CDR1 SGHTA, CDR2 FQGNSA. The CDR3 DNA reads TGTGCCAGCAGCTTACGAGCGGGGGGGCAAGAGACCCAGTACTTC. It translates to CASSLRAGGQETQYF.